This TCR beta chain was captured in a study of blood T cell repertoires in COVID-19 (dated by TCRdb to 2020 to 2021). Background on the whole study: Samples covering the acute and convalescent phases of COVID-19 were provided by collaborators in the United States, Italy and Spain. The samples were drawn from two sources: the first 160 participants of the ongoing ImmuneRACE study, and 1,254 subjects contributed by 6 global collaborators. The prospective study material was composed of cDNA or gDNA derived from T cells, B-cell-depleted T cells, or PBMCs. The dataset comprised deeply sampled blood TCRbeta repertoires from subjects exposed to, actively infected with, or recovered from COVID-19. Where HLA class I and class II types were available, the types were taken from metadata supplied by the sample provider, not from assay-based typing. Nearly every sample came with metadata listing a de-identified subject ID, COVID-19 status, age in years and sex. A freely available public database, intended as a resource for researchers studying the immune response to SARS-CoV-2, is where the repertoires were released.

As concerns this clone: It lacks a known antigen. Base qualities were left out, and no much larger clone turns up one base away. Additional DNA sequences in this sample encode the identical CDR3.

The V and J ends are trimmed by 0 bases and 1 base, leaving 5 bases between them. Sequences SGHRS (CDR1) and YFSETQ (CDR2) are obtained from the germline V gene. The CDR3 starts with the cysteine, ends with the phenylalanine, and has 13 residues. CDR3 DNA is the only sequence kept; it has 39 bases, read in frame from the first base. TCRbeta CDR3 regions were amplified from genomic DNA using the immunoSEQ Assay, a bias-controlled multiplex PCR. Per the authors' processing: The number of nucleated cells in each sample was estimated by amplification of reference gene primers within the assay. Sequence reads were collapsed and filtered to measure the absolute abundance of every unique TCRbeta CDR3 rearrangement. For each sample, productive Simpson clonality was calculated as the square root of Simpson's diversity index over productive rearrangements. Sourced from immuneACCESS, this table was stored by TCRdb with only in-frame sequences that have V and J called. A share of the clones is absent; for the studies checked, an unresolved V gene accounts for under half, and the remainder has no known explanation. The D gene and trimming were derived from the DNA, and the V and J assignments and clone size from that table. This sample holds 150,000 to 200,000 clones; 84% were observed only once. In total, the top ten clones hold under 3% of the sample.

Collaborating institutions collected whole blood in K2EDTA tubes following their own protocols. For TCRbeta analysis, collaborator samples were shipped as frozen whole blood, as isolated PBMCs, or as DNA extracted from either sample type. The full study reports these points: Clinical and demographic metadata were provided uncurated, with the amount varying by source and participant.

This TCR was recovered from a human donor with acute or convalescent COVID-19. The donor label of this sample is uncertain. The source material was peripheral blood. This chain is built from TRBV5-1 and TRBJ2-7, with the D gene too uncertain to name. The encoded CDR3 is CASSLDGSYEQYF. The base sequence is TGCGCCAGCAGCTTGGACGGGTCCTACGAGCAGTACTTC.